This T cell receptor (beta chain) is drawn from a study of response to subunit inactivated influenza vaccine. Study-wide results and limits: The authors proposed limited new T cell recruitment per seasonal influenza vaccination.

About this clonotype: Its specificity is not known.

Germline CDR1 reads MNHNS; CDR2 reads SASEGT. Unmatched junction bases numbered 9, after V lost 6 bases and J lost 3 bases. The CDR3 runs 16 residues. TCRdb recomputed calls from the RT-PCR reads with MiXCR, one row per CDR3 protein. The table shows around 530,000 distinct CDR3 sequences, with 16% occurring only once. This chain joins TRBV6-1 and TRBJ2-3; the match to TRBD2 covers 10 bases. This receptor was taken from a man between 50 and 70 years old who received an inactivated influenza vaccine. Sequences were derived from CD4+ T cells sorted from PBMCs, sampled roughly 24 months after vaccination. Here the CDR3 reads CASSIASGSGTDTQYF. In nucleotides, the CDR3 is TGTGCCAGCAGCATCGCTAGCGGGAGTGGAACAGATACGCAGTATTTT.